This T cell receptor (beta chain) was obtained from a study of patients and donors after allogeneic stem cell transplantation. TCRdb used MiXCR to reprocess the RT-PCR reads, holding one entry per CDR3 protein. Of 900,000 to 1,000,000 distinct CDR3 sequences in the sample, more than 15% were seen once. This clonotype was detected once. The receptor's source is a human donor who was either an allogeneic HSCT recipient or a stem cell or donor lymphocyte infusion donor (not recorded which). It is not recorded whose cells these are; they may come from a transplant donor. Input material: blood, either unsorted or a sorted T cell fraction (not recorded which).

The CDR3 region is CSATREGYTF. The CDR3 DNA follows: TGCAGTGCTACCCGGGAGGGCTACACCTTC. The chain recombines TRBV20-1 with TRBJ1-2; D unresolved. The length of the CDR3 is 10 residues. Trimming took 4 bases from V and 8 from J, leaving 8 bases between them. Per germline, CDR1 DFQATT and CDR2 SNEGSKA (reference sequence).